This is a list of T cell receptor beta chains from one sample in a study of T cell responses to AZD1222 COVID-19 vaccine. TCRdb's copy holds only in-frame clones and misses some; the assay was immunoSEQ multiplex PCR. The top ten clones hold around 5% of a sample with 88,000 or so clones, approximately 91% of them seen once. The source material was peripheral blood, sampled 28 days after the second AZD1222 dose. These receptor sequences come from an adult who received the AZD1222 COVID-19 vaccine. CDR3s include the opening cysteine and the closing phenylalanine or tryptophan. The order of the fields is V gene, clone size, D gene, CDR3 length, J gene, CDR3 protein. A D gene is named only where the DNA matches it firmly. Part of the rows lack a size; the others show once, few, many or a class for expanded clones.

V gene: TRBV7-9
clone size: NA
D gene: NA
CDR3 length: 15
J gene: TRBJ2-7
CDR3 protein: CASSLVSGGHYEQYF

V gene: TRBV7-8
clone size: NA
D gene: NA
CDR3 length: 16
J gene: TRBJ1-2
CDR3 protein: CASSYFPGTATSGYTF

V gene: TRBV2
clone size: NA
D gene: NA
CDR3 length: 12
J gene: TRBJ1-1
CDR3 protein: CASSGGATEAFF

V gene: TRBV12-3/TRBV12-4
clone size: NA
D gene: NA
CDR3 length: 12
J gene: TRBJ1-1
CDR3 protein: CASSFGMAEAFF

V gene: TRBV6-5
clone size: once
D gene: NA
CDR3 length: 13
J gene: TRBJ1-4
CDR3 protein: CASAGQKNEKLFF

V gene: TRBV6-5
clone size: NA
D gene: TRBD1
CDR3 length: 13
J gene: TRBJ2-7
CDR3 protein: CASSYRGPNEQYF

V gene: TRBV4-2
clone size: NA
D gene: TRBD2
CDR3 length: 16
J gene: TRBJ2-3
CDR3 protein: CASRTMTGGSGDTQYF

V gene: TRBV5-1
clone size: NA
D gene: NA
CDR3 length: 14
J gene: TRBJ1-4
CDR3 protein: CASSPGGLGEKLFF

V gene: TRBV12-3/TRBV12-4
clone size: once
D gene: TRBD1
CDR3 length: 13
J gene: TRBJ1-1
CDR3 protein: CASSSRGQTEAFF

V gene: TRBV5-1
clone size: NA
D gene: NA
CDR3 length: 15
J gene: TRBJ1-4
CDR3 protein: CASSTGTGGNEKLFF

V gene: TRBV19
clone size: NA
D gene: NA
CDR3 length: 15
J gene: TRBJ1-6
CDR3 protein: CASSLGPSNKSPLHF

V gene: TRBV6-2/TRBV6-3
clone size: once
D gene: NA
CDR3 length: 13
J gene: TRBJ2-7
CDR3 protein: CASSYIQGYEQYF

V gene: TRBV6-5
clone size: NA
D gene: NA
CDR3 length: 14
J gene: TRBJ1-1
CDR3 protein: CASVKVSGGGEAFF

V gene: TRBV5-1
clone size: NA
D gene: NA
CDR3 length: 12
J gene: TRBJ1-2
CDR3 protein: CASSPRGDGYTF

V gene: TRBV5-1
clone size: NA
D gene: TRBD1
CDR3 length: 16
J gene: TRBJ1-2
CDR3 protein: CASSLGQGGLDYGYTF

V gene: TRBV3-1/TRBV3-2
clone size: NA
D gene: NA
CDR3 length: 14
J gene: TRBJ1-4
CDR3 protein: CASRPTGRGEKLFF

V gene: TRBV9
clone size: NA
D gene: NA
CDR3 length: 15
J gene: TRBJ2-2
CDR3 protein: CASSVVAANTGELFF

V gene: TRBV7-2
clone size: NA
D gene: TRBD2
CDR3 length: 15
J gene: TRBJ2-3
CDR3 protein: CASSLTSGVTDTQYF

V gene: TRBV6-5
clone size: NA
D gene: NA
CDR3 length: 16
J gene: TRBJ2-5
CDR3 protein: CASSYSPMRAWETQYF

V gene: TRBV7-8
clone size: once
D gene: NA
CDR3 length: 15
J gene: TRBJ2-1
CDR3 protein: CASSLEGVRITEQFF

V gene: TRBV2
clone size: NA
D gene: NA
CDR3 length: 15
J gene: TRBJ1-3
CDR3 protein: CASRMTAYSGNTIYF

V gene: TRBV4-1
clone size: NA
D gene: TRBD1
CDR3 length: 18
J gene: TRBJ2-7
CDR3 protein: CASSLRLGGDRTSYEQYF

V gene: TRBV6-5
clone size: NA
D gene: TRBD1
CDR3 length: 12
J gene: TRBJ1-2
CDR3 protein: CATGQGTYGYTF

V gene: TRBV4-2
clone size: NA
D gene: NA
CDR3 length: 14
J gene: TRBJ1-2
CDR3 protein: CASSQVGTHYGYTF

V gene: TRBV11-2
clone size: few
D gene: NA
CDR3 length: 13
J gene: TRBJ1-1
CDR3 protein: CASLVVRNTEAFF

V gene: TRBV5-1
clone size: once
D gene: TRBD1
CDR3 length: 14
J gene: TRBJ2-2
CDR3 protein: CASSGQGFTGELFF

V gene: TRBV6-2/TRBV6-3
clone size: NA
D gene: NA
CDR3 length: 15
J gene: TRBJ1-6
CDR3 protein: CASSYSIRVDSPLHF

V gene: TRBV7-9
clone size: once
D gene: NA
CDR3 length: 12
J gene: TRBJ2-3
CDR3 protein: CASSLTYDTQYF

V gene: TRBV2
clone size: NA
D gene: NA
CDR3 length: 11
J gene: TRBJ2-7
CDR3 protein: CASSYSYEQYF

V gene: TRBV10-3
clone size: NA
D gene: NA
CDR3 length: 14
J gene: TRBJ1-6
CDR3 protein: CAISLRELHSPLHF

V gene: TRBV7-9
clone size: NA
D gene: NA
CDR3 length: 15
J gene: TRBJ2-1
CDR3 protein: CASSRGHPAYNEQFF

V gene: TRBV18
clone size: NA
D gene: NA
CDR3 length: 12
J gene: TRBJ2-7
CDR3 protein: CASSLSSYEQYF

V gene: TRBV4-1
clone size: NA
D gene: TRBD1
CDR3 length: 16
J gene: TRBJ1-4
CDR3 protein: CASSQLSTGKDEKLFF

V gene: TRBV7-8
clone size: NA
D gene: NA
CDR3 length: 13
J gene: TRBJ2-1
CDR3 protein: CASSLAYQHEQFF

V gene: TRBV6-4
clone size: once
D gene: NA
CDR3 length: 13
J gene: TRBJ1-1
CDR3 protein: CASSEGPNTEAFF

V gene: TRBV2
clone size: NA
D gene: NA
CDR3 length: 18
J gene: TRBJ2-2
CDR3 protein: CASSEAQKSWYSTGELFF

V gene: TRBV11-2
clone size: NA
D gene: TRBD2
CDR3 length: 15
J gene: TRBJ2-1
CDR3 protein: CASSSGGASYNEQFF

V gene: TRBV6-5
clone size: NA
D gene: TRBD1
CDR3 length: 14
J gene: TRBJ1-2
CDR3 protein: CASSPGQENYGYTF

V gene: TRBV23-1
clone size: NA
D gene: TRBD1
CDR3 length: 17
J gene: TRBJ2-4
CDR3 protein: CASSLGGRYLAKNIQYF

V gene: TRBV2
clone size: NA
D gene: NA
CDR3 length: 13
J gene: TRBJ1-5
CDR3 protein: CATHRDSNQPQHF

V gene: TRBV29-1
clone size: NA
D gene: NA
CDR3 length: 12
J gene: TRBJ1-3
CDR3 protein: CSVSGQGNTIYF

V gene: TRBV29-1
clone size: NA
D gene: NA
CDR3 length: 14
J gene: TRBJ1-1
CDR3 protein: CSVDRPGAHLEAFF

V gene: TRBV5-1
clone size: NA
D gene: NA
CDR3 length: 14
J gene: TRBJ1-5
CDR3 protein: CASSLDPSNQPQHF

V gene: TRBV3-1/TRBV3-2
clone size: NA
D gene: TRBD1
CDR3 length: 13
J gene: TRBJ1-1
CDR3 protein: CASGTDMNTEAFF

V gene: TRBV6-1
clone size: NA
D gene: NA
CDR3 length: 14
J gene: TRBJ2-5
CDR3 protein: CASSEFWGQETQYF

V gene: TRBV2
clone size: once
D gene: NA
CDR3 length: 15
J gene: TRBJ1-5
CDR3 protein: CASNGGTGFNQPQHF

V gene: TRBV19
clone size: NA
D gene: NA
CDR3 length: 15
J gene: TRBJ1-5
CDR3 protein: CASRPGGGHNQPQHF

V gene: TRBV15
clone size: NA
D gene: NA
CDR3 length: 14
J gene: TRBJ2-2
CDR3 protein: CATSREGNTGELFF

V gene: TRBV7-8
clone size: NA
D gene: TRBD2
CDR3 length: 14
J gene: TRBJ2-7
CDR3 protein: CASSLAGRGHEQYF

V gene: TRBV5-1
clone size: NA
D gene: NA
CDR3 length: 13
J gene: TRBJ2-5
CDR3 protein: CASSRDLQETQYF

V gene: TRBV6-5
clone size: NA
D gene: TRBD1
CDR3 length: 15
J gene: TRBJ1-5
CDR3 protein: CASRLSGTDNQPQHF

V gene: TRBV19
clone size: NA
D gene: NA
CDR3 length: 15
J gene: TRBJ1-3
CDR3 protein: CASSIVGGSGNTIYF